These T cell receptor beta chains were read from a single sample in a study of shared T cell receptors in the human thymus. Produced via immunoSEQ multiplex PCR; TCRdb's table is partial and in-frame only. The table shows 700,000 or so clones, with over 75% occurring only once. These data were likewise used in another study, on human thymus T cells.

Sequenced sample: thymocytes. Receptors were obtained from a girl less than two years old with a congenital heart defect. Both conserved end residues are part of each CDR3. Each record gives: clone size, J gene, V gene, D gene, CDR3 protein, CDR3 DNA. The D gene is left open where the match is weak. For some rows the clone size is stated as once, few or many, or as a class when expanded; others skip it.

NA | TRBJ1-1 | TRBV19 | TRBD1 | CASARQGREAFF | TGTGCCAGCGCGAGACAGGGACGGGAAGCTTTCTTT
NA | TRBJ2-1 | TRBV19 | TRBD2 | CASMGLGSYNEQFF | TGTGCCAGTATGGGACTAGGGTCCTACAATGAGCAGTTCTTC
NA | TRBJ1-1 | TRBV2 | TRBD1 | CASVASGTGPRTEAFF | TGTGCCAGCGTCGCTTCGGGGACAGGGCCCCGGACTGAAGCTTTCTTT
NA | TRBJ2-3 | TRBV5-5 | TRBD2 | CASSLGWAAGGRDTQYF | TGTGCCAGCAGCTTGGGCTGGGCAGCGGGGGGCAGGGATACGCAGTATTTT
once | TRBJ2-5 | TRBV5-1 | NA | CASSWGRECREQETQYF | TGCGCCAGCAGCTGGGGGCGCGAATGTCGAGAACAAGAGACCCAGTACTTC
NA | TRBJ1-5 | TRBV19 | TRBD1 | CASSIVGQPNQPQHF | TGTGCCAGTAGTATAGTGGGACAGCCCAATCAGCCCCAGCATTTT
NA | TRBJ1-4 | TRBV2 | TRBD1 | CASSEDTGDNEKLFF | TGTGCCAGCAGTGAAGATACAGGGGATAATGAAAAACTGTTTTTT
NA | TRBJ1-2 | TRBV6-1 | TRBD1 | CASSDKDRGYSNYGYTF | TGTGCCAGCAGTGACAAGGACAGGGGATATTCTAACTATGGCTACACCTTC
few | TRBJ1-6 | TRBV28 | TRBD1 | CASSLDRGLYNSPLHF | TGTGCCAGCAGTCTCGACAGGGGGCTCTATAATTCACCCCTCCACTTT
NA | TRBJ1-3 | TRBV5-4 | NA | CASSLPTASGNTIYF | TGTGCCAGCAGCTTGCCGACAGCCTCTGGAAACACCATATATTTT
NA | TRBJ2-2 | TRBV7-6 | NA | CASSLGSHQAGELFF | TGTGCCAGCAGCTTAGGCAGCCATCAGGCCGGGGAGCTGTTTTTT
NA | TRBJ1-4 | TRBV4-1 | NA | CASSRRKAEGEKLFF | TGCGCCAGCAGCCGGCGAAAAGCTGAGGGTGAAAAACTGTTTTTT
NA | TRBJ2-7 | TRBV7-2 | TRBD2 | CASSPIAGDPYEQYF | TGTGCCAGCAGCCCAATAGCGGGGGACCCCTACGAGCAGTACTTC
NA | TRBJ1-1 | TRBV15 | NA | CATSRSQGVGTEAFF | TGTGCCACCAGCAGGAGCCAGGGTGTAGGCACTGAAGCTTTCTTT
NA | TRBJ1-6 | TRBV7-2 | TRBD1 | CASSSRRYRGLDSPLHF | TGTGCCAGCAGCTCCCGGCGATACAGGGGGCTGGATTCACCCCTCCACTTT
NA | TRBJ2-7 | TRBV5-5 | TRBD1 | CASSLYGQDSYEQYF | TGTGCCAGCAGCTTGTACGGACAGGACTCCTACGAGCAGTACTTC
NA | TRBJ2-7 | TRBV25-1 | NA | CASSWAFNYEQYF | TGTGCCAGCAGTTGGGCCTTCAACTACGAGCAGTACTTC
NA | TRBJ1-5 | TRBV7-3 | NA | CASSHNQPQHF | TGTGCCAGCAGCCACAATCAGCCCCAGCATTTT
NA | TRBJ1-1 | TRBV4-1 | TRBD1 | CASSQQPGQGADGEGAFF | TGCGCCAGCAGCCAACAACCGGGACAGGGGGCGGATGGGGAGGGAGCTTTCTTT
NA | TRBJ2-5 | TRBV7-7 | NA | CASSFTVSPETQYF | TGTGCTAGCAGCTTTACAGTGAGCCCAGAGACCCAGTACTTC
few | TRBJ2-1 | TRBV27 | TRBD2 | CASSIRRTSGGLGEQFF | TGTGCCAGCAGTATACGCAGGACTAGCGGGGGGCTGGGTGAGCAGTTCTTC
NA | TRBJ1-1 | TRBV30 | TRBD1 | CAWNRGPTEAFF | TGTGCCTGGAACAGGGGACCCACTGAAGCTTTCTTT
NA | TRBJ1-5 | TRBV5-6 | NA | CASSLEARSYYSNQPQHF | TGTGCCAGCAGCTTGGAGGCAAGGAGTTACTATAGCAATCAGCCCCAGCATTTT
NA | TRBJ1-1 | TRBV6-4 | NA | CASSVGLGAHRAFF | TGTGCCAGCAGTGTGGGGCTGGGGGCCCACAGAGCTTTCTTT
NA | TRBJ1-5 | TRBV18 | NA | CASSPLGQSNQPQHF | TGTGCCAGCTCACCACTAGGACAAAGCAATCAGCCCCAGCATTTT
NA | TRBJ2-6 | TRBV6-5 | NA | CASSYSGGRGANVLTF | TGTGCCAGCAGTTACTCTGGGGGCCGGGGGGCCAACGTCCTGACTTTC
NA | TRBJ1-2 | TRBV11-2 | NA | CAILSGIHGYTF | TGTGCCATCCTTTCGGGGATTCATGGCTACACCTTC
NA | TRBJ2-7 | TRBV9 | NA | CASSVARGRTYEQYF | TGTGCCAGCAGCGTAGCTCGGGGGAGGACCTACGAGCAGTACTTC
NA | TRBJ1-6 | TRBV21-1 | NA | CASSKVSVSSSSHSYNSPLHF | TGTGCCAGCAGCAAAGTGAGTGTCTCCTCTTCCTCTCACTCCTATAATTCACCCCTCCACTTT
NA | TRBJ1-4 | TRBV25-1 | TRBD1 | CASSDQKKDRGYEKLFF | TGTGCCAGCAGTGATCAAAAAAAGGACAGGGGTTATGAAAAACTGTTTTTT
NA | TRBJ1-1 | TRBV5-1 | NA | CASSPTQGTEAFF | TGCGCCAGCAGTCCGACCCAGGGGACTGAAGCTTTCTTT
NA | TRBJ2-1 | TRBV28 | NA | CASSLSGRGSRIIEQFF | TGTGCCAGCAGTTTATCAGGCAGGGGCTCGCGTATAATAGAGCAGTTCTTC
NA | TRBJ1-6 | TRBV11-2 | TRBD1 | CASSLIFDRAKYNSPLHF | TGTGCCAGCAGCCTAATTTTTGACAGGGCGAAATATAATTCACCCCTCCACTTT
NA | TRBJ2-1 | TRBV6-8 | NA | CASSYCPRGRSVPTGSYNEQFF | TGTGCCAGCAGTTACTGCCCCCGTGGAAGATCAGTCCCAACGGGCTCCTACAATGAGCAGTTCTTC
NA | TRBJ1-1 | TRBV6-1 | TRBD1 | CASSDVDRGNTEAFF | TGTGCCAGCAGTGATGTAGACAGGGGGAACACTGAAGCTTTCTTT
NA | TRBJ1-6 | TRBV10-3 | NA | CAISESPGLNSPLHF | TGTGCCATCAGTGAGTCGCCAGGATTGAATTCACCCCTCCACTTT
NA | TRBJ1-2 | TRBV5-1 | TRBD1 | CASSPGQGGYGYTF | TGCGCCAGCAGCCCCGGACAGGGGGGCTATGGCTACACCTTC
NA | TRBJ1-1 | TRBV7-2 | NA | CASSYQQGIGTEAFF | TGTGCCAGCAGCTACCAGCAGGGGATAGGGACTGAAGCTTTCTTT
NA | TRBJ2-7 | TRBV28 | NA | CASNGGRGCEQYF | TGTGCCAGTAATGGGGGGAGGGGGTGCGAGCAGTACTTC
once | TRBJ1-1 | TRBV6-1 | NA | CASSERIQGTEAFF | TGTGCCAGCAGTGAAAGAATACAGGGAACTGAAGCTTTCTTT
NA | TRBJ2-2 | TRBV14 | NA | CASSGSLNTGELFF | TGTGCCAGCAGCGGGAGCTTAAACACCGGGGAGCTGTTTTTT
once | TRBJ1-5 | TRBV5-6 | TRBD1 | CASSDRGSQPQHF | TGTGCCAGCAGTGACAGGGGAAGCCAGCCCCAGCATTTT
NA | TRBJ1-4 | TRBV14 | TRBD1 | CASSQNPPGTAFEKLFF | TGTGCCAGCAGCCAAAACCCCCCCGGGACAGCCTTTGAAAAACTGTTTTTT
few | TRBJ2-7 | TRBV13 | TRBD2 | CASSLGSLAGPPGEQYF | TGTGCCAGCAGCTTAGGATCACTAGCGGGGCCCCCAGGGGAGCAGTACTTC
NA | TRBJ1-1 | TRBV4-3 | TRBD1 | CASSQDPLLQGSKNTEAFF | TGCGCCAGCAGCCAAGACCCCCTCCTACAGGGGTCGAAGAACACTGAAGCTTTCTTT
NA | TRBJ1-3 | TRBV2 | NA | CASRRGPGNTIYF | TGTGCCAGCAGGCGGGGACCTGGAAACACCATATATTTT